This record looks at one T cell receptor (beta chain) sequence and its context. This clonotype was observed many times. Its antigen remains undetermined. No base quality information exists; no much larger clone differs at one position. This sample is drawn from a study of T cells in Graves' hyperthyroidism and ophthalmopathy (dated by TCRdb to the late 2010s). Context from the whole study: Peripheral blood was sampled at the time of initial diagnosis, prior to any treatment. TCR V-J signatures able to tell the groups apart were searched for in a discovery cohort of about a hundred patients, of whom roughly 42 had Graves' ophthalmopathy and about 60 had stable Graves' hyperthyroidism. An independent validation cohort of fewer than 20 hyperthyroidism patients and about 15 patients who later progressed to ophthalmopathy tested prospective prediction of ophthalmopathy. The approximately 90 discovery patients were randomly split 7:3 into training and test sets. In over five Graves' hyperthyroidism patients, the study also compared T-cell repertoires from thyroid tissue with T-cell repertoires from blood. After blood sampling, hyperthyroidism patients were treated with methimazole at a starting dose of 30 mg daily, and ophthalmopathy patients were treated with high-dose intravenous methylprednisolone. The paper reports TCR Vbeta CDR3 sequencing of more than 120 peripheral blood samples: 43 ophthalmopathy, under 80 hyperthyroidism and approximately 17 progressor patients. What the work shows at the level of the full study, not this receptor alone: Most expanded thyroid clonotypes (frequency above 0.001) were also detected in blood, suggesting blood repertoires may reflect thyroid immune responses. In validation, progression to ophthalmopathy was predicted by the model with roughly 69% sensitivity and 72.22% specificity, a median of around 5.9 months before onset. A 13 V-J signature model separated ophthalmopathy from stable hyperthyroidism, with nearly 90% sensitivity and roughly 81% specificity in cross-validation and 80%/75% in testing. Sample size was not statistically predetermined, and investigators were not blinded to group allocation.

Trimming at the junction amounts to 0 bases on V and 3 bases on J, and the germline ends lie 11 bases apart. CDR1 and CDR2 are read off the germline V gene as MNHEY and SVGAGI. CDR3 length: 15 amino acids, cysteine to phenylalanine. Kept here is only the CDR3 DNA, which spans 45 bases and is read in frame from base 1. The TCR beta CDR3 regions were amplified from RNA transcripts. The first round of RT-PCR for the TCR CDR3 was performed with the HTBI primer set and the Qiagen OneStep RT-PCR kit. Libraries were constructed in a second round of multiplex PCR, after which size selection and purification were performed. Sequencing of the libraries was done on an Illumina HiSeq2000 using paired-end 100 bp reads. Per the authors' processing: SOAPnuke was used to process the raw data, removing reads that contained adapters or uncalled bases, had a mean Phred below 15, or lacked an exact match to the constant primer or identifier. High-quality paired reads were merged using COPE v1.2.5, and each unique nucleotide sequence was defined as a clonotype. MiTCR v1.1 was used to align clonotypes to the IMGT TRBV, TRBD and TRBJ reference segments. Analysis was restricted to V-J combinations with a frequency above 0.0001, which covered about 99% of repertoires. A TCS score was defined as the ratio of F50 (clonal expansion) to E x V (chaos), with BLOSUM62-based TCRdist applied between CDR3 peptides within each V-J. Welch's t-statistics and random forest reduced 500 to 650 V-J features to 10 to 15, which were used in a naive Bayes classifier (R e1071). TCRdb cleaned the public reads at Q25 with fastp, built clones with MiXCR and kept in-frame beta chains. All rows with the same CDR3 protein become a single entry with the most common DNA and genes. None of the V and J calls come from the authors' own analysis; TCRdb made them. Here the sample has almost 250,000 distinct CDR3 sequences; approximately 23% occur a single time. The ten most abundant clones make up 30% to 40% of the sample.

Ophthalmopathy patients had moderately to severely active disease, with a Clinical Activity Score of 3 or more, a NOSPECS grade of 4 or more, and a disease duration of less than 3 months. Patients with uncontrolled infections, other autoimmune diseases, pregnancy or lactation were excluded. Diagnoses were established on the basis of clinical symptoms, serum thyroxine and TRAb, thyroid ultrasound, and orbital computed tomography. Ficoll-Paque density gradient centrifugation was used to isolate PBMCs from about 9 ml of fresh peripheral blood. Total RNA was extracted with Trizol reagent, and quality was checked on an Agilent 2100 Bioanalyzer.

Sequences were obtained from blood. The receptor's source is a middle-aged woman with Graves' ophthalmopathy. Recombination joined TRBV6-5 with TRBJ1-2; TRBD1 is a possible D gene, resting on 6 matching bases. For the CDR3, the sequence is CASSYSRNRDYGYTF. The bases are TGTGCCAGCAGTTACTCCCGAAACAGGGACTATGGCTACACCTTC.